The T cell receptor beta chain described here comes from a study of graft-versus-host responses after intestinal transplantation. The protocol was immunoSEQ multiplex PCR, while the TCRdb copy is restricted to in-frame clones and leaves out a portion. The sample holds around 110,000 clones; more than 80% are singletons and the top ten take roughly 0.24%. CDR3 size: 13 residues. The germline gives CDR1 SGHRS, CDR2 YFSETQ. Trimming shortened V by 4 bases and J by 3 bases, and 10 bases separated the two germline ends. A word on this clone: What it binds is not known.

Overall study findings and caveats: Peak circulating GvH clone levels tracked with early post-transplant HvG declines.

The sequencing here drew on unstimulated CD4+ T cells sorted from spleen or lymph node cells, taken before transplant. V usage is TRBV5-1 and J usage is TRBJ1-1, with TRBD1 as a possible D gene (6 bases). This TCR came from a human donor who was the organ donor for an intestinal transplant. The CDR3 loop reads CASSQHRDTEAFF. The CDR3 coding sequence is TGCGCCAGCAGCCAGCACAGGGACACTGAAGCTTTCTTT. Drawing the rest from reference TRBV5-1 and TRBJ1-1, the complete variable domain is KAGVTQTPRYLIKTRGQQVTLSCSPISGHRSVSWYQQTPGQGLQFLFEYFSETQRNKGNFPGRFSGRQFSNSRSEMNVSTLELGDSALYLCASSQHRDTEAFFGQGTRLTVV.